This T cell receptor (beta chain) was captured in a study of blood T cell repertoires in COVID-19. Study background: The study drew acute and convalescent COVID-19 samples from the United States, Italy and Spain. Sources were T cells, B-cell-depleted T cells, or PBMCs; the material itself was cDNA or gDNA.

One Seattle source followed patients from active infection through their disease course. In the authors' workflow: Using reference gene primer amplification, nucleated cell counts were estimated. The assay was immunoSEQ multiplex PCR, and TCRdb's table has in-frame clones only and misses some. That table furnishes V, J and clone size, whereas the DNA furnished D and trimming. The sample lists about 170,000 clones; approximately 82% were seen once. Germline values: CDR1 SGHRS, CDR2 YFSETQ. V shed 4 bases and J shed 3 bases, with 13 bases lying between them. The CDR3 runs 15 residues. This receptor was identified in a woman between 40 and 55 years old with COVID-19, enrolled during active disease. J is TRBJ2-2 and V is TRBV5-1; TRBD2 might be the D (6 bases). The specimen sequenced was peripheral blood. Written as DNA, the CDR3 is TGCGCCAGCAGCCCGCGGGGCGGCTACACCGGGGAGCTGTTTTTT. Amino acid sequence: CASSPRGGYTGELFF.